The clone carrying this T cell receptor (beta chain) was seen many times. The sample is drawn from a study of T-cell reconstitution after alpha-beta-depleted transplantation in children. Library preparation (for TCRbeta) was performed with unique molecular identifiers. TCRdb reanalysed the PCR reads using MiXCR and keeps one entry per CDR3 protein. The sample includes around 380,000 distinct CDR3 sequences, 11% seen only once; the top ten take 4.5% to 7%. The CDR3 has 16 residues. CDR1 is LGHNA, CDR2 YNFKEQ, per germline. Trimming removed 1 base from V and 6 bases from J, with 13 bases in between. This TCR derives from a human donor who donated a stem cell graft to a child with acute myeloid leukemia. This specimen consisted of PBMCs from the stem cell graft donor, obtained from the stem cell graft. V is TRBV4-2 and J is TRBJ1-6; D perhaps matches TRBD1 (5 bases). The CDR3: CASSQVAGRGNSPLHF. CDR3 nucleotide sequence: TGTGCCAGCAGCCAAGTGGCGGGGAGGGGTAATTCACCCCTCCACTTT.